This TCR beta chain was documented in a study of blood T cell repertoires in COVID-19 (dated by TCRdb to about 2020). In terms of the full investigation: Samples covering the acute and convalescent phases of COVID-19 were provided by collaborators in the United States, Italy and Spain. Where HLA class I and class II types were available, the types were taken from metadata supplied by the sample provider, not from assay-based typing. The material from the prospective study consisted of cDNA or gDNA derived from T cells, B-cell-depleted T cells, or PBMCs. The sample metadata nearly always contained a de-identified subject ID, COVID-19 status, age in years and sex. The samples were drawn from two sources: the first 160 participants of the ongoing ImmuneRACE study, and fewer than 1,500 subjects contributed by 6 global collaborators. The repertoires were released in a freely available public database intended as a resource for research on the immune response to SARS-CoV-2. Deeply sampled blood TCRbeta repertoires from subjects exposed to, actively infected with, or recovered from COVID-19 were included in the dataset.

At one collaborating source in Seattle, patients were enrolled during active infection and were followed longitudinally through the course of disease. Collaborating institutions collected whole blood in K2EDTA tubes following their own protocols. For TCRbeta analysis, collaborators shipped samples in one of three forms: frozen whole blood, isolated PBMCs, or DNA extracted from either of those sample types. In regard to this clone: Its antigen is still unknown. No qualities accompany the bases; no much larger clone lies one base away.

The CDR3 spans 14 residues, from the cysteine through the phenylalanine. Left in the record is the CDR3 DNA by itself, 42 bases read in frame from the first base. From V the trimming removes 5 bases and from J it removes 8 bases, while the gene matches leave 10 bases of the junction unaccounted for. CDR1 and CDR2 were assigned from the germline V gene as SGHTA and FQGNSA. The immunoSEQ Assay, a bias-controlled multiplex PCR, was used to amplify TCRbeta CDR3 regions from genomic DNA. The source study handled its data this way. Nucleated cell counts per sample were estimated from amplification of reference gene primers within the assay. To quantify the absolute abundance of each unique TCRbeta CDR3 rearrangement, sequence reads were collapsed and filtered. For each sample, productive Simpson clonality was calculated as the square root of Simpson's diversity index over productive rearrangements. TCRdb obtained this table from immuneACCESS and retained in-frame rearrangements with V and J assigned. These tables miss some clones; where compared with another copy, unresolved V genes account for less than half of the shortfall, and the remainder is unexplained. That table supplies the V and J calls and clone size; D and trimming were determined from the DNA. In this sample the table shows 60,000 to 65,000 clones, roughly 83% of which occur a single time. 15% to 20% of the sample lies in the top ten.

Here is what the overall study found, with its caveats: How much clinical and demographic metadata was included differed by source and by participant, and the metadata was provided uncurated.

Sequenced: peripheral blood. Recombination linked TRBV7-2 to TRBJ2-5; 8 bases in the junction line up with TRBD1. The clonotype was recovered from a man between 60 and 70 years old with COVID-19, enrolled during active disease. CDR3 protein: CASSIDRGSSTQYF. The DNA is TGTGCCAGCAGCATCGACAGGGGAAGTTCCACCCAGTACTTC.